These 23 T cell receptor beta chains share one sample of origin, sequenced in a study of blood T cell repertoires in COVID-19. Sequencing was performed with immunoSEQ multiplex PCR; in TCRdb, only in-frame clones are kept and a portion is missing. The data show 130,000 or so clones, approximately 90% seen once. The sample consisted of peripheral blood. These receptors all come from a man over 45 with active or convalescent COVID-19.

The V and J genes are TRBV6-5 and TRBJ1-1, with 7 bases fitting TRBD1. Trimming at V came to 2 bases and at J to 4 bases, leaving 1 base not matched to a gene. The CDR3 spans 13 residues. Germline CDR1 MNHEY, CDR2 SVGAGI. CDR3 residues: CASSYGDSTEAFF. The CDR3 DNA reads TGTGCCAGCAGTTACGGGGACAGCACTGAAGCTTTCTTT.

V gene TRBV9 combines with J gene TRBJ2-2, with a possible D match to TRBD2 (6 bases). CDR3 length: 16 residues. Trimming left V 0 bases short and J 4 bases short, with 13 bases between. Germline V lookup: CDR1 SGDLS, CDR2 YYNGEE. The CDR3 nucleotides are TGTGCCAGCAGCGTAGGGTCCCTAGCGTTCACCGGGGAGCTGTTTTTT. This codes for CASSVGSLAFTGELFF.

This clone was counted a single time. The same CDR3 is also encoded by other DNA sequences in this sample. The V call is TRBV5-1, the J call TRBJ2-5, with D unresolved. Germline CDR1 SGHRS, CDR2 YFSETQ. This CDR3 contains 11 residues. The ends were cut back, 4 bases at V and 5 bases at J, with 6 bases in the middle. This chain's CDR3 is CASSVQETQYF. CDR3 in DNA: TGCGCCAGCAGCGTCCAGGAGACCCAGTACTTC.

The chain couples TRBV2 to TRBJ2-1, with D hard to call. V lost 1 base, J lost 4 bases, and 11 bases lay in between. Germline V gene sequence: CDR1 SNHLY, CDR2 FYNNEI. The CDR3 consists of 15 residues. The CDR3 region is CASSEGAQRYNEQFF. CDR3 nucleotide sequence: TGTGCCAGCAGTGAAGGGGCTCAAAGATACAATGAGCAGTTCTTC. Using reference TRBV2 and TRBJ2-1 for the parts outside the CDR3, the full variable domain is EPEVTQTPSHQVTQMGQEVILRCVPISNHLYFYWYRQILGQKVEFLVSFYNNEISEKSEIFDDQFSVERPDGSNFTLKIRSTKLEDSAMYFCASSEGAQRYNEQFFGPGTRLTVL.

This sequence joins TRBV7-2 and TRBJ2-5, with 14 bases that match TRBD2. V was clipped by 5 bases and J by 6 bases; unmatched bases: 8. CDR3 length: 16 residues. Germline V gene sequence: CDR1 SGHTA, CDR2 FQGNSA. CDR3 DNA: TGTGCCAGCAGCCTGACTAGCGGGGGGGCCGGAAAGACCCAGTACTTC. It is translated as CASSLTSGGAGKTQYF.

The chain employs TRBV7-2 and TRBJ2-7; 7 nucleotides agree with TRBD2. The CDR3 is made up of 15 amino acids. The ends lost 5 bases at V and 4 bases at J; junction bases unmatched: 11. Germline assignment: CDR1 SGHTA and CDR2 FQGNSA. The CDR3 here is CASSPRRGIKYEQYF. CDR3 sequence (DNA): TGTGCCAGCAGCCCCCGGCGGGGGATAAAGTACGAGCAGTACTTC.

The chain carries TRBV19 and TRBJ1-5; the match to TRBD1 covers 7 bases. Germline CDR1 and CDR2: LNHDA and SQIVND (reference sequence). CDR3 length: 15 amino acids. Trimming removed 4 bases from V and 3 bases from J; junction bases left unmatched: 6. CDR3 DNA: TGTGCCAGTAGTAGAGGACAGGAGAACAATCAGCCCCAGCATTTT. Residues: CASSRGQENNQPQHF.

V and J are TRBV28 and TRBJ2-2; 11 positions match TRBD2. The V and J ends lost 1 base and 7 bases, in that order; junction bases with no gene match: 5. Germline V gene sequence: CDR1 MDHEN, CDR2 SYDVKM. The CDR3 is 16 amino acids. The CDR3 region has the DNA TGTGCCAGCAGTTTATTGACTAGCGGGACCTACGGGGAGCTGTTTTTT. It codes for CASSLLTSGTYGELFF.

The V and J genes are TRBV29-1 and TRBJ1-2; TRBD1 aligns across 12 bases. In germline, CDR1 is SQVTM, CDR2 ANQGSEA. V lost 7 bases, J lost 8 bases, and 2 bases stayed unmatched. This CDR3 contains 11 residues. The CDR3 DNA reads as TGCAGCGCCGGGACAGGGGGCGGCTACACCTTC. It encodes CSAGTGGGYTF.

V gene TRBV18 combines with J gene TRBJ1-3; D gene ambiguous. The CDR3 runs to 16 residues. V was cut by 2 bases and J by 2 bases, with 13 bases left in between. Germline CDR1 is KGHSH and CDR2 is LQKENI. DNA for the CDR3: TGTGCCAGCTCACCAGCGCCAGGAAAAACTGGAAACACCATATATTTT. Protein product: CASSPAPGKTGNTIYF.

V is TRBV12-5 and J is TRBJ1-2; D gene unclear. The V and J ends lost 3 bases and 8 bases respectively, with 19 bases between them. This CDR3 has 15 amino acids. Per the germline V gene, CDR1 is LGHNT and CDR2 is FRNRAP. The CDR3 DNA is TGTGCTAGTGGTTTACCTCCACTATTCTTATCAGGCTACACCTTC. It specifies CASGLPPLFLSGYTF.

The V call is TRBV30, the J call TRBJ1-1, with 12 bases that match TRBD1. The germline V gene encodes CDR1 GTSNPN and CDR2 SVGIG (reference sequence). V trimming: 2 bases; J trimming: 6 bases; junction bases outside the gene matches: 10. CDR3 length equals 16 residues. CDR3 DNA: TGTGCCTGGAGTCGGTTGGGACAGGGGGCTGTCGCTGAAGCTTTCTTT. Protein sequence: CAWSRLGQGAVAEAFF. The entire variable domain, with the rest obtained from reference TRBV30 and TRBJ1-1, is as follows: SQTIHQWPATLVQPVGSPLSLECTVEGTSNPNLYWYRQAAGRGLQLLFYSVGIGQISSEVPQNLSASRPQDRQFILSSKKLLLSDSGFYLCAWSRLGQGAVAEAFFGQGTRLTVV.

The chain has TRBV19 and TRBJ2-7; 10 nucleotides agree with TRBD1. The CDR3 totals 17 residues. After removal of 3 bases from V and 9 bases from J, the junction contained 17 bases not matched to a gene. From germline, CDR1 is LNHDA and CDR2 SQIVND (reference sequence). CDR3 sequence (DNA): TGTGCCAGTAGTATCTCTTCACCGGGACAGGGGAAAGTGGTGCAGTACTTC. This encodes CASSISSPGQGKVVQYF. Full variable domain (rest looked up from reference TRBV19 and TRBJ2-7): DGGITQSPKYLFRKEGQNVTLSCEQNLNHDAMYWYRQDPGQGLRLIYYSQIVNDFQKGDIAEGYSVSREKKESFPLTVTSAQKNPTAFYLCASSISSPGQGKVVQYFGPGTRLTVT.

The J gene is TRBJ2-2, the V gene TRBV5-1; D is possibly TRBD2 (6 bases). Germline CDR1 is SGHRS and CDR2 is YFSETQ. Trimming removed 4 bases at V and 3 bases at J, with 13 bases between. This CDR3 comprises 15 residues. CDR3 residues: CASSHGVADTGELFF. CDR3 in DNA: TGCGCCAGCAGCCACGGGGTAGCGGACACCGGGGAGCTGTTTTTT. Full variable domain (outside the CDR3, taken from reference TRBV5-1 and TRBJ2-2): KAGVTQTPRYLIKTRGQQVTLSCSPISGHRSVSWYQQTPGQGLQFLFEYFSETQRNKGNFPGRFSGRQFSNSRSEMNVSTLELGDSALYLCASSHGVADTGELFFGEGSRLTVL.

The J gene is TRBJ1-1, the V gene TRBV7-9, with 7 bases lining up with TRBD1. Germline-derived CDR1 and CDR2 are SEHNR and FQNEAQ (reference sequence). The V and J ends lost 3 bases and 5 bases, in that order; junction bases with no gene match: 9. The CDR3 sequence is 15 residues long. CDR3 region: CASSFPRGSVTEAFF. The CDR3 coding sequence is TGTGCCAGCAGCTTCCCCAGGGGGAGTGTGACTGAAGCTTTCTTT. Full variable domain (rest looked up from reference TRBV7-9 and TRBJ1-1): DTGVSQNPRHKITKRGQNVTFRCDPISEHNRLYWYRQTLGQGPEFLTYFQNEAQLEKSRLLSDRFSAERPKGSFSTLEIQRTEQGDSAMYLCASSFPRGSVTEAFFGQGTRLTVV.

This clone has a single count. The gene calls are TRBV2 and TRBJ2-7, with D possibly TRBD1 on 6 matching bases. Germline lookup yields CDR1 SNHLY and CDR2 FYNNEI. CDR3 length: 13 residues. V lost 5 bases to trimming and J lost 3 bases, with 11 bases between them. Written as DNA, the CDR3 is TGTGCCAGCAGTCTACAGGGCTTCTACGAGCAGTACTTC. It specifies CASSLQGFYEQYF.

This sequence joins TRBV29-1 and TRBJ2-5, with D unresolved. CDR1 and CDR2 from the germline V gene are SQVTM and ANQGSEA. V was trimmed by 4 bases and J by 0 bases, leaving 15 bases between them. The CDR3 consists of 15 residues. CDR3 loop: CSVAGGVLYQETQYF. DNA for the CDR3: TGCAGCGTTGCGGGTGGCGTACTGTACCAAGAGACCCAGTACTTC.

The rearrangement joins TRBV21-1 to TRBJ1-2. TRBV21-1 has pseudogene status. The CDR3 length is 16 residues. CDR3 in amino acids: CASSKARRSGNYGYTF. CDR3 coding DNA: TGTGCCAGCAGCAAAGCCAGACGGAGCGGTAACTATGGCTACACCTTC.

This clone has a single count. The rearrangement joins TRBV5-1 to TRBJ1-2, with a tentative D call TRBD1 (5 bases). The CDR3 consists of 14 residues. In germline, CDR1 is SGHRS, CDR2 YFSETQ. The ends were cut back, 2 bases at V and 4 bases at J, with 12 bases in the middle. DNA for the CDR3: TGCGCCAGCAGCTTCGACAGCCGCGGCTATGGCTACACCTTC. It yields the protein CASSFDSRGYGYTF. Complete variable domain (other parts from reference TRBV5-1 and TRBJ1-2): KAGVTQTPRYLIKTRGQQVTLSCSPISGHRSVSWYQQTPGQGLQFLFEYFSETQRNKGNFPGRFSGRQFSNSRSEMNVSTLELGDSALYLCASSFDSRGYGYTFGSGTRLTVV.

V usage is TRBV2 and J usage is TRBJ1-1; a weak D match, TRBD1 (5 bases). Trimming took off 7 bases at V and 6 bases at J, with 15 bases between the two ends. Germline CDR1 is SNHLY and CDR2 is FYNNEI. The CDR3 totals 13 residues. The CDR3 bases are TGTGCCAGCAAAGTTGGGACTCAAGCTGAAGCTTTCTTT. It translates to CASKVGTQAEAFF.

V gene TRBV10-3 combines with J gene TRBJ2-1; D might be TRBD1 (5 bases). V was trimmed by 1 base and J by 6 bases, leaving 13 bases between them. The V gene's germline CDR1 is ENHRY and CDR2 SYGVKD. This CDR3 region has 15 residues. DNA for the CDR3: TGTGCCATCAGTGAGTGGCAGGGTTCAGCCAATGAGCAGTTCTTC. Residues: CAISEWQGSANEQFF.

This CDR3 is CASSLSTQANYEQYF. The CDR3 nucleotides read TGTGCCAGCAGTTTGTCGACGCAGGCGAACTACGAGCAGTACTTC. This chain uses TRBV28 with TRBJ2-7; D is unclear. The V end was cut by 3 bases, the J end by 3 bases, with 15 bases between. Germline V lookup: CDR1 MDHEN, CDR2 SYDVKM. The CDR3 has 15 residues.

This sequence joins TRBV4-3 and TRBJ2-2; 9 nucleotides align to TRBD1. The CDR3 runs 17 residues. J gave up 4 bases and V 0 bases, and 6 bases lay outside the gene matches. CDR1 is LGHNA and CDR2 is YSLEER in the germline V gene. The CDR3 is CASSQDGTGWTTGELFF. In nucleotides, the CDR3 is TGCGCCAGCAGCCAAGATGGGACAGGGTGGACCACCGGGGAGCTGTTTTTT.